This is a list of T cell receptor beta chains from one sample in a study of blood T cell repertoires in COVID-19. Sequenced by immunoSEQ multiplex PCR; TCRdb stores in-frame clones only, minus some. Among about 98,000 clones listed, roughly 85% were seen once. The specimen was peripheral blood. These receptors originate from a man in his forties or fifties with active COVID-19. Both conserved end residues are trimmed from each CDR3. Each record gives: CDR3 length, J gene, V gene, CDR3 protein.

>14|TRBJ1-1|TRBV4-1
ASSQAPGGANTEAF
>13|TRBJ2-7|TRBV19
ASSAPGQGIYEQY
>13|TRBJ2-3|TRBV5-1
ASSPSASGVDTQY
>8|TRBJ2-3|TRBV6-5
ASGRDKQY
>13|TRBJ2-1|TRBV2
ASSESRVGFNEQF
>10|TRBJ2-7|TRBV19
ASSVSGHEQY
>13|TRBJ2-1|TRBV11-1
ASSSSLGTSNEQF
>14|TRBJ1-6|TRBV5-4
ASSLIGQGHNSPLH
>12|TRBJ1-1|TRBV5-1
ASMAGDAVTEAF
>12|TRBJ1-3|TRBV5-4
ASSFWQGGNTIY
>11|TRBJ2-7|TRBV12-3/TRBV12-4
ASSGPRAYEQY
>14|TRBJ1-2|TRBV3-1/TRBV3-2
ASSQAPAGLSYGYT
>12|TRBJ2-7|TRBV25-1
ASTESGTGDEQY
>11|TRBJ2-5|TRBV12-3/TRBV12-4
ASSLGYQETQY
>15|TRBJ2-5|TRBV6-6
ASSLRPTSGGGETQY
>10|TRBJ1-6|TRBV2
ASSGNNSPLH
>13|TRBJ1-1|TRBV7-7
ASSLPGHQIPKAF
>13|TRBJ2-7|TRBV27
ASSLQAGGSYEQY
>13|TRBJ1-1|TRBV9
ASSVRATGLTEAF
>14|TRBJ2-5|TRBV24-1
ATSDPASGSQETQY
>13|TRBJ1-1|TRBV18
ASSSRDSRGAEAF
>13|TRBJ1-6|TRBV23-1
ASSHRDRVNSPLH
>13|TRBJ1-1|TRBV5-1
ASSTTGSLNTEAF
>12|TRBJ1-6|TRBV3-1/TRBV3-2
ASSPPRSQSPLH
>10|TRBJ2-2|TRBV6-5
ASKRIAGELF
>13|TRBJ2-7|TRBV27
ASSLSGTGQYEQY
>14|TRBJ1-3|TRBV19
ASSTPDRGTGNTIY
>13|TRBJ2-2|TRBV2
ASRAGTSVTGELF
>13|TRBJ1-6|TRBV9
ASSVAGVGNSPLH
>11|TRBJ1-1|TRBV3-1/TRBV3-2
ASSQDKTGEAF
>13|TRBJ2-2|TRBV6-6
ASSQRGGNTGELF
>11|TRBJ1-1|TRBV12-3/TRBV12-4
ASSPPGGVSAF
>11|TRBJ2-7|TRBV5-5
ASSLPTGYEQY
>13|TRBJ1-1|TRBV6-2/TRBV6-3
ASSYSSRGAAEAF
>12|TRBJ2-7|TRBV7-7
ASSAGTGVNEQY
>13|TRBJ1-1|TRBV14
ASSQVTAGMTEAF
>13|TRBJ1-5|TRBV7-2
ASSLVLAGNQPQH
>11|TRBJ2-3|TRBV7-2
ASSPRLADTQY
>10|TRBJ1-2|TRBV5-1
ASSSTHGGYT
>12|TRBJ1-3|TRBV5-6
ASSLGQGGNTIY
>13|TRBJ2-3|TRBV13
ASSSHSGGGDTQY
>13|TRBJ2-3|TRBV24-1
ATSQLAGGQYVQY
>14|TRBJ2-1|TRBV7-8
ASSLVSGSSYNEQF
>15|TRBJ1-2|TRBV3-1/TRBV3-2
ASSQDFVAAGNGGYT
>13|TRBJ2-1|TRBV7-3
ASSLRGTRTDEQF
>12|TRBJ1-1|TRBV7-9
ASTWTGTNTEAF
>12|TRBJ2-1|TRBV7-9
ASSWGGNYNEQF
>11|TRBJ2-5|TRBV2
ASSLGQKETQY
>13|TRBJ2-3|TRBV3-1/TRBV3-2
ASSPTSGSTDTQY
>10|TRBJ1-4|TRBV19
ASSPYNEKLF
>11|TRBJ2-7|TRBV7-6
ASSSTTNYEQY
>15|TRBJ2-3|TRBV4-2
ASSQGDGLAGVNTQY
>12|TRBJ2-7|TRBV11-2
ASSYGTATEEQY
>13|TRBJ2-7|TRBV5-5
ASSPLGTGHYGQY